This T cell receptor beta chain was retrieved from a study of T cells after posttransplantation cyclophosphamide. Study-level points and caveats: Donor CD8+ memory clones often dominated recipient blood repertoires at later times. Tissue-infiltrating T cells from skin or gut overlapped little with blood T cells.

Germline lookup yields CDR1 SNHLY and CDR2 FYNNEI. This CDR3 is built from 15 residues. V was cut by 9 bases and J by 0 bases, with 14 bases left in between. This clone was recorded at least ten times. The antigen is unknown. The protocol was immunoSEQ multiplex PCR, while the TCRdb copy is restricted to in-frame clones and leaves out a portion. Recorded here are around 34,000 clones, with no singletons, and the ten leading clones hold roughly 2.5%. Sequencing was done on a sample of PBMCs. The sequence came from a man aged 50 to 60 in good health, CMV-negative, and a related stem cell transplant donor. The chain joins TRBV2 to TRBJ2-2, with TRBD2 as a possible D gene (5 bases). The CDR3 spells CASLGSLANTGELFF. The DNA of the CDR3 is TGTGCCAGTCTTGGGAGCCTTGCGAACACCGGGGAGCTGTTTTTT.